The 23 T cell receptor beta chains presented below share a single source sample, sequenced in a study of CD8 T cells in ankylosing spondylitis. Using its own MiXCR run on the 5' RACE reads, TCRdb lists one record per CDR3 protein. Among 340,000 or so distinct CDR3 sequences listed, roughly 14% were seen once. Sequenced material: blood, either unsorted or a sorted T cell fraction (not recorded which). The source is a male donor with ankylosing spondylitis or in good health (not recorded which).

This clonotype was seen ten or more times. CDR3 nucleotides: TGTGCCAGCAGCTACCGCGATACGCAGTATTTT. Translation gives CASSYRDTQYF. J is TRBJ2-3 and V is TRBV6-5, with no clear D. Germline V gene sequence: CDR1 MNHEY, CDR2 SVGAGI. The CDR3 runs 11 residues. V was trimmed by 6 bases and J by 6 bases, leaving 7 bases between them.

This clonotype was counted ten times or more. The V gene is TRBV12-3 or TRBV12-4, the J gene TRBJ2-3; TRBD2 might be the D (5 bases). This CDR3 contains 17 residues. V was cut by 1 base and J by 2 bases, with 16 bases left in between. CDR3: CASSLGKRTGNTDTQYF. The CDR3 coding sequence is TGTGCCAGCAGTTTAGGGAAGAGGACTGGGAACACAGATACGCAGTATTTT.

The chain carries TRBV6-6 and TRBJ2-1; D not certain. CDR3 size: 13 residues. In germline, CDR1 is MNHNY, CDR2 SVGAGI (reference sequence). Deletions cut 0 bases from V and 12 bases from J, with 12 bases between. The CDR3 DNA follows: TGTGCCAGCAGTTACTCCGTTGACGGTGGGCAGTTCTTC. Translated: CASSYSVDGGQFF.

J is TRBJ2-5 and V is TRBV2; D uncertain. The CDR3 has 12 amino acids. In germline, CDR1 is SNHLY, CDR2 FYNNEI. V lost 7 bases and J lost 1, with 7 bases in between. In DNA form, the CDR3 reads TGTGCCAGCAAGGGTTTCCAAGAGACCCAGTACTTC. As protein: CASKGFQETQYF.

This chain connects TRBV29-1 to TRBJ2-3, with 10 bases that match TRBD2. The CDR3 consists of 17 residues. In germline, CDR1 is SQVTM, CDR2 ANQGSEA. Losses at the gene ends were 3 bases for V and 1 base for J; bases not matched to a gene: 10. Here the CDR3 reads CSVDRGLAERGTDTQYF. CDR3 nucleotides: TGCAGCGTTGACCGCGGACTAGCGGAGAGGGGCACAGATACGCAGTATTTT.

In its sample, this clonotype was seen a few times. The J gene is TRBJ1-6, the V gene TRBV2; tentatively, D is TRBD1 (5 bases). Per the germline V gene, CDR1 is SNHLY and CDR2 is FYNNEI. CDR3 size: 19 residues. Trimming removed 3 bases from V and 2 bases from J, with 20 bases in between. The DNA for the CDR3 is TGTGCCAGCAGTGATATAATAGGGGAGGAATACGCCTATAATTCACCCCTCCACTTT. It yields the protein CASSDIIGEEYAYNSPLHF.

This chain uses TRBV4-2 with TRBJ1-4; the D is unclear. The V end was cut by 0 bases, the J end by 8 bases, with 4 bases between. The CDR3 covers 12 residues. Germline V gene data show CDR1 as LGHNA and CDR2 as YNFKEQ. Here the CDR3 DNA reads TGTGCCAGCAGCCAAGATAGGGAAAAACTGTTTTTT. This gives the protein CASSQDREKLFF.

The V call is TRBV20-1, the J call TRBJ2-3; D unresolved. This CDR3 has 11 amino acids. Per germline, CDR1 DFQATT and CDR2 SNEGSKA (reference sequence). Deletions cut 5 bases from V and 6 bases from J, with 9 bases between. The CDR3 here is CSAEAGDTQYF. The CDR3 bases are TGCAGTGCTGAGGCCGGGGATACGCAGTATTTT.

The chain is built from TRBV12-3 or TRBV12-4 and TRBJ1-6; 10 nucleotides align to TRBD1. CDR3 length equals 15 residues. The J segment lost 13 bases and the V segment lost 2 bases, leaving 8 bases of the junction unmatched. For the CDR3, the DNA is TGTGCCAGCAGTTTATGGGACAGGGGATCTCACCCCCTCCACTTT. Translation: CASSLWDRGSHPLHF.

This clonotype appeared many times. J is TRBJ2-1 and V is TRBV29-1; maybe TRBD2 (5 bases). The CDR3 contains 14 residues. Trimming pared 6 bases from V and 0 bases from J, leaving 12 bases between. CDR1 and CDR2 (germline): SQVTM, ANQGSEA. The CDR3 protein is CSVRGGSSYNEQFF. The CDR3 DNA reads as TGCAGCGTGCGTGGTGGGAGCTCCTACAATGAGCAGTTCTTC.

This clonotype was counted between two and nine times. The V call is TRBV5-5, the J call TRBJ2-7; no firm D call. The CDR3 totals 13 residues. Trimming pared 0 bases from V and 10 bases from J, leaving 14 bases between. Per the germline V gene, CDR1 is SGHKS and CDR2 is YYEKEE (reference sequence). CDR3 protein: CASSLVADGGQYF. In nucleotides, the CDR3 is TGTGCCAGCAGCTTGGTGGCGGACGGTGGTCAGTACTTC.

This clonotype has only a few counts. The V call is TRBV27, the J call TRBJ2-1; possible D gene TRBD1, 5 bases. Germline loops: CDR1 MNHEY, CDR2 SMNVEV (reference sequence). V lost 5 bases, J lost 3 bases, and 14 bases lay in between. The CDR3 consists of 15 residues. CDR3 loop: CASSTRQINYNEQFF. Here the CDR3 DNA reads TGTGCCAGCAGTACCCGACAGATCAACTACAATGAGCAGTTCTTC.

This clonotype was counted between two and nine times. The rearrangement uses TRBV5-1 and TRBJ2-4, with D unresolved. The ends were cut back, 1 base at V and 3 bases at J, with 8 bases in the middle. This CDR3 is built from 14 residues. Germline CDR1 SGHRS, CDR2 YFSETQ. The CDR3 DNA is TGCGCCAGCAGCTTGAGGACGGACAAAAACATTCAGTACTTC. This sequence encodes CASSLRTDKNIQYF.

This clonotype has only a few counts. J is TRBJ2-4 and V is TRBV11-3, with D tentatively TRBD1 or TRBD2 (6 bases each). V was trimmed by 4 bases and J by 8 bases, leaving 21 bases between them. This CDR3 has 16 amino acids. The V gene's germline CDR1 is SGHNT and CDR2 YENEEA. In DNA form, the CDR3 reads TGTGCCAGCAGCTCGAGGGTCGGGGGACATTGGGACATTCAGTACTTC. This sequence encodes CASSSRVGGHWDIQYF.

The chain has TRBV12-3 or TRBV12-4 and TRBJ1-2; D gene unclear. V was trimmed by 3 bases and J by 8 bases, leaving 7 bases between them. The CDR3 spans 11 residues. The CDR3 loop reads CASSFDIGYTF. CDR3 sequence (DNA): TGTGCCAGCAGTTTCGACATAGGCTACACCTTC.

In this sample, this clonotype turned up a few times. The chain links TRBV27 to TRBJ2-1, with 7 bases aligning to TRBD1. This CDR3 has 15 residues. The V segment lost 5 bases and the J segment 6 bases; nucleotides outside the gene matches: 10. The germline CDR1 and CDR2 sequences are MNHEY and SMNVEV (reference sequence). The CDR3 DNA reads TGTGCCAGCAGTACCTGGGAACAGGGGCGCAATGAGCAGTTCTTC. It codes for CASSTWEQGRNEQFF.

This clonotype has a handful of counts. The chain uses TRBV10-3 and TRBJ1-1; 8 positions agree with TRBD1. The trim removed 6 bases at V and 1 base at J, leaving 7 bases unmatched. Germline-derived CDR1 and CDR2 are ENHRY and SYGVKD. There are 15 residues in the CDR3. CDR3 in DNA: TGTGCCATCAGCCTGGGGGACAGGCCGAACACTGAAGCTTTCTTT. It codes for CAISLGDRPNTEAFF.

This clonotype was seen a handful of times. The rearrangement links TRBV12-3 or TRBV12-4 to TRBJ2-7, with D possibly TRBD2 on 5 matching bases. This CDR3 has 15 residues. V was shortened by 3 bases and J by 3 bases, with 15 bases between the two germline ends. For the CDR3, the DNA is TGTGCCAGCAGTTTGGACCGAGGGCTCCTCTACGAGCAGTACTTC. Translation gives CASSLDRGLLYEQYF.

This clonotype was picked up one time. The chain joins TRBV20-1 to TRBJ2-1; the D gene is possibly TRBD2 (5 bases). Trimming left V 5 bases short and J 0 bases short, with 11 bases between. This CDR3 spans 14 amino acids. Germline assignment: CDR1 DFQATT and CDR2 SNEGSKA (reference sequence). For the CDR3, the DNA is TGCAGTGCTGGCTTGGGGAGCTCCTACAATGAGCAGTTCTTC. As protein: CSAGLGSSYNEQFF.

This clonotype has ten or more counts. This chain joins TRBV5-1 and TRBJ2-2, with D uncertain. From germline, CDR1 is SGHRS and CDR2 YFSETQ. Trimming shortened V by 7 bases and J by 3 bases, and 4 bases separated the two germline ends. The CDR3 is 11 amino acids. CDR3 protein: CASSDTGELFF. Here the CDR3 DNA reads TGCGCCAGCTCAGACACCGGGGAGCTGTTTTTT.

This clonotype was detected ten times or more. The CDR3 sequence is CASSPVDTQYF. The CDR3 coding sequence is TGTGCCAGCAGCCCAGTGGATACGCAGTATTTT. This sequence joins TRBV7-9 and TRBJ2-3; unclear D gene. This CDR3 spans 11 amino acids. Germline CDR1 reads SEHNR; CDR2 reads FQNEAQ (reference sequence). With 5 bases removed from V and 6 bases from J, the gap between germline ends came to 6 bases. Supplemented by reference TRBV7-9 and TRBJ2-3, the full variable domain reads DTGVSQNPRHKITKRGQNVTFRCDPISEHNRLYWYRQTLGQGPEFLTYFQNEAQLEKSRLLSDRFSAERPKGSFSTLEIQRTEQGDSAMYLCASSPVDTQYFGPGTRLTVL.

This clonotype was detected a few times. The chain recombines TRBV5-1 with TRBJ2-2; D possibly uses TRBD1 or TRBD2 (5 bases each). CDR1 SGHRS and CDR2 YFSETQ come from the germline V gene. V gave up 1 base and J gave up 8 bases, with 12 bases separating them. The CDR3 is made up of 14 amino acids. DNA for the CDR3: TGCGCCAGCAGCTTGTCCAGGGACCAAGGGGAGCTGTTTTTT. Protein: CASSLSRDQGELFF.

This clonotype was recorded a few times. The gene calls are TRBV5-1 and TRBJ2-7; D is possibly TRBD1 (5 bases). Germline-derived CDR1 and CDR2 are SGHRS and YFSETQ. The V gene lost 0 bases and the J gene lost 4 bases, with 14 bases spanning the gap. This CDR3 region has 15 residues. The CDR3 sequence is CASSLVNDRGYEQYF. The CDR3 nucleotides are TGCGCCAGCAGCTTGGTCAATGACAGAGGTTACGAGCAGTACTTC.